What follows describes a single TCR beta chain. Its cognate antigen has yet to be identified. The sample holds no much larger clone one base away, and base qualities are not on file. The sample comes from a study of T cell responses to AZD1222 COVID-19 vaccine (dated by TCRdb to the early 2020s). Turning to the overall study: Because spike-specific TCR depth and breadth did not differ between the two schedules, AZD1222 recipients who got a second dose at roughly 4 weeks were pooled with those who got a second dose at roughly 12 weeks. A total of under 250 trial participants underwent TCR sequencing, of whom approximately 200 had received two doses of AZD1222 and some 25 had received two doses of the MenACWY control vaccine. Trial participants were enrolled into age subgroups of 18-55, 56-69 and 70-plus years, which contained about 160, 30 and 59 TCR-sequenced participants, respectively.

The CDR3 regions of human TCRbeta chains were subjected to immunosequencing. Concerning the study's data processing: Repertoire TCRs were checked for matches against a reference library of SARS-CoV-2-specific TCRs that had been generated using the MIRA antigen-specificity platform. Breadth meant the fraction of unique TCRs that were SARS-CoV-2-associated, whereas depth meant the fraction of total T cells that were SARS-CoV-2-associated. Each spike-specific TCR was assigned to its reactive spike region and to a CD4 or CD8 class using the MIRA data. Log10-transformed breadth and depth values were compared by one-way ANOVA with Sidak's multiple comparisons tests. TCRdb limited this immuneACCESS table to in-frame rearrangements with V and J called. A share of clones is missing; checked studies link under half to unresolved V genes, and the rest is unexplained. V, J and clone size are taken as reported in that table, and D and trimming were inferred from the DNA itself. A total of about 180,000 clones appear in this sample, about 88% of them only once. The top ten constitute around 1.6% of the sample.

Results the study describes overall, beyond this receptor: Conclusions about previously exposed vaccinees are limited because only five to seven AZD1222 recipients were SARS-CoV-2 seropositive at baseline. Most participants were white British and females outnumbered males, and the authors suggested that clonal diversity may have been underestimated. Reportedly, close to half of the unique spike-specific TCRs recognized epitopes lying outside the regions that are mutated in the B.1.351 and B.1.1.7 variants. After two AZD1222 doses, both the breadth and the depth of spike-specific TCRs were significantly higher than at day 0 and than in MenACWY recipients. No day 14 peak-response samples were available, so repertoires were characterized only after the peak T cell response. The 56-69-year group was small, and its depth increase did not reach significance, likely because of low power. The whole spike protein was spanned by vaccine-associated CD4 TCRs, and dominant responses were seen in regions 160-218 and 743-854.

V is cut by 6 bases and J by 1 base, and the space between the germline ends is 10 bases. Reading from cysteine to phenylalanine, the CDR3 counts 14 amino acids. The retained sequence is limited to the CDR3, 42 bases, with the frame set at the first base. Looking up the germline V gene (reference sequence) yields CDR1 WNHNN and CDR2 SYGVQD. This sample's time point label indicates: baseline before first vaccination. Vaccinee samples came from UK trials COV001 and COV002, including a single-blind randomized controlled phase 2/3 trial of AZD1222 (ChAdOx1 nCoV-19) in healthy adults. Trial participant PBMC samples were collected at day 0 and day 28 after the second dose for TCRbeta chain sequencing.

The chain uses TRBV10-1 and TRBJ2-1, with a weak D call of TRBD1 (6 bases match). The material sequenced was peripheral blood, taken on day 0 of AZD1222 vaccination. The TCR originated in an adult in good health. In nucleotides, the sequence is TGCGCCAGCAGACAGGGTCAGTCCTACAATGAGCAGTTCTTC. This is translated as CASRQGQSYNEQFF.